Presented here are 19 T cell receptor beta chains from one specimen sequenced in a study of blood T cells in healthy people across ages. Alongside a J-beta primer mix, a sample-barcoded 5' primer served in a second PCR lasting 7 to 11 cycles. Each CDR3 protein gets one entry after TCRdb re-called the 5' RACE reads with MiXCR. The profile shows approximately 810,000 distinct CDR3 sequences, 25% to 35% of them singletons. Sequencing used blood. These receptors came from a woman at least 80 years old in good health.

The chain uses TRBV29-1 and TRBJ1-3, with 8 positions matching TRBD1. The CDR3 extends over 13 amino acids. CDR1 SQVTM and CDR2 ANQGSEA come from the germline V gene. Unmatched junction bases numbered 4, after V lost 7 bases and J lost 2 bases. CDR3 in DNA: TGCAGCGCCCGGGGACAGGCTGGAAACACCATATATTTT. Residues: CSARGQAGNTIYF.

A word on this clonotype: A much bigger clone sits one base away, suggesting this may be a read error. V usage is TRBV2 and J usage is TRBJ2-3; 8 bases are shared with TRBD2. Germline-derived CDR1 and CDR2 are SNHLY and FYNNEI. This CDR3 contains 14 residues. CDR3 sequence (DNA): TGTGCCAGCAAACCGGGACTAGAAACAGATATGCAGTATTTT. Translating it yields CASKPGLETDMQYF.

This clonotype was counted only a few times. The rearrangement joins TRBV7-2 to TRBJ1-1; D uncertain. V dropped 5 bases and J dropped 0 bases, with 7 bases sitting between them. The CDR3 has 13 residues. Germline values: CDR1 SGHTA, CDR2 FQGNSA. The CDR3 DNA sequence: TGTGCCAGCAGCGTACGGTTGAACACTGAAGCTTTCTTT. It is translated as CASSVRLNTEAFF.

The CDR3 region has the DNA TGTGCCAGCAGACACGACAGGGACCCTAACTATGGCTACACCTTC. This gives the protein CASRHDRDPNYGYTF. The V call is TRBV6-5, the J call TRBJ1-2, with TRBD1 matching 7 bases. Per the germline V gene, CDR1 is MNHEY and CDR2 is SVGAGI. The CDR3 spans 15 residues. J was trimmed by 0 bases and V by 6 bases; bases with no gene match: 7.

This chain links TRBV7-9 with TRBJ2-5; D perhaps matches TRBD1 (5 bases). The DNA end is more similar to TRBJ2-7, so the J call may be wrong. The V gene's germline CDR1 is SEHNR and CDR2 FQNEAQ (reference sequence). The CDR3 is 19 residues long. CDR3: CASSSINQGVSYLTYEQYF. CDR3 nucleotide sequence: TGTGCCAGCAGCTCAATCAATCAGGGCGTGTCGTACCTAACCTACGAGCAGTACTTC.

This clonotype was observed a handful of times. The chain combines TRBV10-3 with TRBJ1-2, with D possibly TRBD1 on 6 matching bases. The CDR3 has 15 residues. The germline CDR1 and CDR2 sequences are ENHRY and SYGVKD. The V and J ends lost 6 bases and 8 bases respectively, with 22 bases between them. This CDR3 is CAISAGVGMDLGYTF. The CDR3 DNA reads TGTGCCATCAGCGCAGGGGTAGGGATGGACTTGGGCTACACCTTC.

This clonotype was seen just once. The V call is TRBV20-1, the J call TRBJ2-1; no firm D call. The V end was cut by 4 bases, the J end by 2 bases, with 15 bases between. In germline, CDR1 is DFQATT, CDR2 SNEGSKA (reference sequence). The CDR3 extends over 15 amino acids. CDR3 loop: CSAKGPLGPYNEQFF. The DNA for the CDR3 is TGCAGTGCTAAAGGTCCCCTAGGCCCCTACAATGAGCAGTTCTTC.

This clonotype was picked up many times. The rearrangement uses TRBV27 and TRBJ2-3; 13 nucleotides match TRBD2. V shed 0 bases, J shed 5 bases, and the junction held 5 bases outside the gene matches. The CDR3 spans 17 residues. Per the germline V gene, CDR1 is MNHEY and CDR2 is SMNVEV (reference sequence). CDR3 bases: TGTGCCAGCAGTTTATCAGCACTAGCGGGGGGGGGAGATACGCAGTATTTT. Translating gives CASSLSALAGGGDTQYF.

In its sample, this clonotype was seen a few times. The chain is built from TRBV7-2 and TRBJ2-7; a weak D match, TRBD2 (6 bases). The assigned J gene may be wrong: the sequence end matches TRBJ2-5 better. The CDR3 loop spans 15 amino acids. The germline gives CDR1 SGHTA, CDR2 FQGNSA. In nucleotides, the CDR3 is TGTGCCAGCAGCTTCGGACTAATCGGAGAAGAGACCCAGTACTTC. It yields the protein CASSFGLIGEETQYF.

This clonotype was counted at least ten times. The chain links TRBV9 to TRBJ1-2; a possible D gene is TRBD1 (6 bases). V was pared by 2 bases and J by 2 bases, with 7 bases between. The CDR3 runs 13 residues. Germline V gene sequence: CDR1 SGDLS, CDR2 YYNGEE. CDR3 region: CASSVTGNYGYTF. CDR3 in DNA: TGTGCCAGCAGCGTGACAGGAAACTATGGCTACACCTTC.

This clonotype was found many times. The rearrangement links TRBV12-3 or TRBV12-4 to TRBJ2-3, with no clear D. The ends were cut back, 3 bases at V and 0 bases at J, with 10 bases in the middle. This CDR3 spans 15 amino acids. CDR3 loop: CASSFVGSSTDTQYF. CDR3 coding DNA: TGTGCCAGCAGTTTTGTGGGCTCCAGCACAGATACGCAGTATTTT.

Worth noting for this clonotype: Just one base apart from a much larger clone, this may be a read error. The genes are TRBV14 and TRBJ1-1; TRBD1 agrees at 8 bases. This CDR3 region has 14 residues. Germline CDR1 reads SGHDN; CDR2 reads FVKESK. The CDR3 DNA reads as TGTGCCAGCAGCCAACAGGGGGCAAGGACTGAAACTTTCTTT. It translates to CASSQQGARTETFF.

This chain uses TRBV4-3 with TRBJ2-2; 7 nucleotides match TRBD1. Trimming removed 9 bases from V and 3 bases from J; junction bases left unmatched: 7. The length of the CDR3 is 14 residues. Germline V gives CDR1 LGHNA, CDR2 YSLEER. In DNA form, the CDR3 reads TGCGCCAGTACAGGGGATTTGGACACCGGGGAGCTGTTTTTT. Residues: CASTGDLDTGELFF.

To note about this clonotype: A read error may account for a junction end that differs from germline. The gene calls are TRBV6-5 and TRBJ1-4; D ambiguous. CDR1 and CDR2 from the germline V gene are MNHEY and SVGAGI. This CDR3 comprises 14 residues. The CDR3 sequence: CANSPFSVWEKLFF. CDR3 nucleotides: TGTGCCAACAGTCCCTTTTCAGTTTGGGAAAAACTGTTTTTT.

For this clonotype: A read error may explain this, as a much larger clone is one base away. This rearrangement joins TRBV9 to TRBJ2-1; TRBD1 is a possible D gene (5 bases). The CDR3 is 15 amino acids. The germline V gene has CDR1 SGDLS and CDR2 YYNGEE. V shed 4 bases and J shed 0 bases, with 11 bases lying between them. CDR3 amino acids: CASSRQGYSYNEQFF. CDR3 nucleotides: TGTGCCAGCAGCCGGCAGGGTTACTCCTACAATGAGCAGTTCTTC.

The chain is built from TRBV7-2 and TRBJ1-3; no definite D call. Trimming pared 8 bases from V and 0 bases from J, leaving 8 bases between. The germline V gene encodes CDR1 SGHTA and CDR2 FQGNSA. The CDR3 loop spans 13 amino acids. CDR3 residues: CASEVFSGNTIYF. DNA for the CDR3: TGTGCCAGCGAAGTGTTCTCTGGAAACACCATATATTTT.

This clonotype was picked up a small number of times. The chain carries TRBV5-1 and TRBJ1-1; 7 bases map to TRBD1. The CDR3 loop spans 15 amino acids. Germline V gives CDR1 SGHRS, CDR2 YFSETQ. The V and J ends lost 0 bases and 5 bases, in that order; junction bases with no gene match: 7. DNA of the CDR3: TGCGCCAGCAGCTTGGCGGGCAGGGGGGTGACTGAAGCTTTCTTT. Translated, it gives CASSLAGRGVTEAFF.

This clonotype was recorded at least ten times. The chain links TRBV5-1 to TRBJ1-1, with D perhaps TRBD1 (5 bases). CDR1 is SGHRS and CDR2 is YFSETQ in the germline V gene. Trimming pared 0 bases from V and 1 base from J, leaving 7 bases between. The CDR3 spans 14 residues. The CDR3 coding sequence is TGCGCCAGCAGCTTGGCGGGGGGGAACACTGAAGCTTTCTTT. Translating gives CASSLAGGNTEAFF.

This clonotype was seen at least ten times. The chain recombines TRBV7-9 with TRBJ1-2; 9 nucleotides line up with TRBD1. Germline V gene data show CDR1 as SEHNR and CDR2 as FQNEAQ (reference sequence). The CDR3 runs to 18 residues. J gave up 6 bases and V 5 bases, and 19 bases lay outside the gene matches. CDR3 sequence reads: CASSITQRLGQGYNGYTF. CDR3 bases: TGTGCCAGCAGCATCACACAGAGGCTGGGACAGGGTTATAATGGCTACACCTTC.